This is a list of T cell receptor beta chains from one sample in a study of blood T cell repertoires in COVID-19. The data were produced by immunoSEQ multiplex PCR, yet TCRdb's version contains in-frame clones alone and is incomplete. This sample has approximately 360,000 clones; 70% to 90% occur once, and the top ten carry 0.95% to 1.5%. Sequencing was done on a sample of peripheral blood. The receptors stem from a man aged 40-49 years with acute or convalescent COVID-19. Both conserved end residues are part of each CDR3. D genes are given only for firm matches. Clone sizes are given selectively: once, few, many, or a class where the clone is expanded.

d_gene: .; abundance: .; j_gene: TRBJ1-1; v_gene: TRBV3-1/TRBV3-2; CDR3aa: CASSQEAGYSEAFF; CDR3nt: TGTGCCAGCAGCCAAGAAGCCGGGTACTCTGAAGCTTTCTTT
d_gene: .; abundance: .; j_gene: TRBJ2-2; v_gene: TRBV14; CDR3aa: CASSLDWNTGELFF; CDR3nt: TGTGCCAGCAGCCTCGACTGGAACACCGGGGAGCTGTTTTTT
d_gene: TRBD2; abundance: .; j_gene: TRBJ2-1; v_gene: TRBV7-3; CDR3aa: CASSLNGGGANEQFF; CDR3nt: TGTGCCAGCAGCTTAAATGGCGGGGGGGCCAATGAGCAGTTCTTC
d_gene: TRBD1; abundance: .; j_gene: TRBJ1-1; v_gene: TRBV5-4; CDR3aa: CASSQPGTGFNTEAFF; CDR3nt: TGTGCCAGCAGCCAACCCGGGACAGGGTTCAACACTGAAGCTTTCTTT
d_gene: TRBD2; abundance: .; j_gene: TRBJ2-2; v_gene: TRBV7-3; CDR3aa: CASSPRTSRGLDTGELFF; CDR3nt: TGTGCCAGCAGCCCCCGGACTAGCCGCGGCCTGGACACCGGGGAGCTGTTTTTT
d_gene: TRBD1; abundance: .; j_gene: TRBJ2-7; v_gene: TRBV14; CDR3aa: CASSQGGTGWNEQYF; CDR3nt: TGTGCCAGCAGCCAAGGCGGGACAGGGTGGAACGAGCAGTACTTC
d_gene: .; abundance: .; j_gene: TRBJ1-2; v_gene: TRBV6-5; CDR3aa: CASIRGSGEGYTF; CDR3nt: TGTGCCAGCATTAGGGGCTCTGGGGAAGGCTACACCTTC
d_gene: .; abundance: few; j_gene: TRBJ1-5; v_gene: TRBV28; CDR3aa: CASSPYVVGGEHF; CDR3nt: TGTGCCAGCAGTCCTTATGTCGTGGGGGGAGAGCATTTT
d_gene: .; abundance: .; j_gene: TRBJ1-2; v_gene: TRBV2; CDR3aa: CASSGTNKSYGYTF; CDR3nt: TGTGCCAGCAGTGGGACTAACAAATCCTATGGCTACACCTTC
d_gene: .; abundance: .; j_gene: TRBJ1-2; v_gene: TRBV30; CDR3aa: CAWSPPGYFGYTF; CDR3nt: TGTGCCTGGAGCCCCCCAGGGTATTTCGGCTACACCTTC
d_gene: .; abundance: .; j_gene: TRBJ1-2; v_gene: TRBV15; CDR3aa: CATSRTISGVKGYTF; CDR3nt: TGTGCCACCAGCAGGACTATCTCAGGGGTTAAGGGCTACACCTTC
d_gene: TRBD1; abundance: .; j_gene: TRBJ1-1; v_gene: TRBV3-1/TRBV3-2; CDR3aa: CARPSGDRTEAFF; CDR3nt: TGTGCCAGACCTAGCGGGGACAGGACTGAAGCTTTCTTT
d_gene: TRBD2; abundance: .; j_gene: TRBJ2-7; v_gene: TRBV10-2; CDR3aa: CASSATSDALNTYEQYF; CDR3nt: TGCGCCAGCAGTGCCACTAGCGACGCATTAAATACCTACGAGCAGTACTTC
d_gene: TRBD1; abundance: .; j_gene: TRBJ2-2; v_gene: TRBV28; CDR3aa: CASSPGTGFSTGELFF; CDR3nt: TGTGCCAGCAGTCCCGGGACAGGGTTTAGCACCGGGGAGCTGTTTTTT
d_gene: .; abundance: .; j_gene: TRBJ1-1; v_gene: TRBV20-1; CDR3aa: CSATGATEAFF; CDR3nt: TGCAGTGCTACAGGTGCCACTGAAGCTTTCTTT
d_gene: .; abundance: .; j_gene: TRBJ2-5; v_gene: TRBV5-5; CDR3aa: CASSLETVLLETQYF; CDR3nt: TGTGCCAGCAGCTTAGAAACGGTTTTGTTGGAGACCCAGTACTTC
d_gene: TRBD1; abundance: .; j_gene: TRBJ1-4; v_gene: TRBV3-1/TRBV3-2; CDR3aa: CASSHSRGRGEKLFF; CDR3nt: TGTGCCAGCAGCCATTCCAGGGGGCGCGGGGAAAAACTGTTTTTT
d_gene: TRBD1; abundance: .; j_gene: TRBJ2-1; v_gene: TRBV29-1; CDR3aa: CSGKGTGRRGLSYNEQFF; CDR3nt: TGCAGCGGTAAAGGGACAGGACGACGTGGACTTAGCTACAATGAGCAGTTCTTC